A selection of T cell receptor beta chains follows, all from one sample in a study of blood T cell repertoires in COVID-19. Repertoires were generated with immunoSEQ multiplex PCR, while TCRdb's copy carries only in-frame clones and drops some. The sample contains 150,000 or so clones, approximately 91% of which appear only once. The sample consisted of peripheral blood. Receptors originate from a woman aged 70-85 years with acute or convalescent COVID-19. CDR3s leave out the opening cysteine and the closing phenylalanine or tryptophan.

j_call v_call cdr3_aa
TRBJ2-2 TRBV2 ASRATGSGGELF
TRBJ1-2 TRBV30 AWDRAADGYT
TRBJ1-2 TRBV2 ASTHEASGYT
TRBJ2-6 TRBV27 ASSRTAGTGYSGANVLT
TRBJ2-3 TRBV24-1 ATSEWDRGLVTDTQY
TRBJ1-4 TRBV2 ASSGQGEKLF
TRBJ2-1 TRBV7-8 ASSRDHSGEQF
TRBJ2-1 TRBV5-6 ASSQLGLAKYNEQF
TRBJ2-3 TRBV2 ASSEEAKGADTQY
TRBJ2-5 TRBV6-6 ASSLAGETQY